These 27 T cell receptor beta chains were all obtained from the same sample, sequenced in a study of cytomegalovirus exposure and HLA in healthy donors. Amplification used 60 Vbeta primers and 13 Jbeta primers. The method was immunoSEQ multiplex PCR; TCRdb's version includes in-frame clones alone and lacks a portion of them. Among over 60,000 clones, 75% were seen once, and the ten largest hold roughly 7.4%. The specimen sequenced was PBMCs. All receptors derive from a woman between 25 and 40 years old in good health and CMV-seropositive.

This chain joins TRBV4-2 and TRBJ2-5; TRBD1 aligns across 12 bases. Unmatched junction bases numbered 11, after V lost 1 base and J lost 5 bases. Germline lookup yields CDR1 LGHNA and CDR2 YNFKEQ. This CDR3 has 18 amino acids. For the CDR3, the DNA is TGTGCCAGCAGCCAAGGGCGGTTCGGGACAGGGGGCGAGGAGACCCAGTACTTC. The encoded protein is CASSQGRFGTGGEETQYF.

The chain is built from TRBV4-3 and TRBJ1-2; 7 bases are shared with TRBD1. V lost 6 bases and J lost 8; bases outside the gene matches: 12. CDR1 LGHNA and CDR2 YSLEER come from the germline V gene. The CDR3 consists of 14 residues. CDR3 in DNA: TGCGCCAGCAGGCAGAAGGGGGCAGGGATGGGCTACACCTTC. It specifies CASRQKGAGMGYTF.

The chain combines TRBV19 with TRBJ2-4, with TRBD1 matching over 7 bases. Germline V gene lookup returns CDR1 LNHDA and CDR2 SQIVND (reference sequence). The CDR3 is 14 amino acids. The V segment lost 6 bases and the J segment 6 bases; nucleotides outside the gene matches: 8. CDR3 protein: CASRQTGSGNIQYF. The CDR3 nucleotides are TGTGCCAGTAGACAGACAGGGTCCGGAAACATTCAGTACTTC.

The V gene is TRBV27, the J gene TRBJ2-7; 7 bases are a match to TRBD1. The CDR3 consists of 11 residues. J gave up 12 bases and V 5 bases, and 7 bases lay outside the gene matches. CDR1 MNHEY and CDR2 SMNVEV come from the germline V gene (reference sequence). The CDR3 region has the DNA TGTGCCAGCAGTCACGGACAGGCTAGGTACTTC. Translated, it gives CASSHGQARYF.

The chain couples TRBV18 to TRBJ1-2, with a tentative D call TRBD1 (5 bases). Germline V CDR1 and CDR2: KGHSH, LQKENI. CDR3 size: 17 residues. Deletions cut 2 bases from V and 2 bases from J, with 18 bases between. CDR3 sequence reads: CASSPKGLQRANYGYTF. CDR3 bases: TGTGCCAGCTCACCAAAGGGACTCCAACGCGCCAACTATGGCTACACCTTC. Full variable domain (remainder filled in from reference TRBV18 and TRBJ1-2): NAGVMQNPRHLVRRRGQEARLRCSPMKGHSHVYWYRQLPEEGLKFMVYLQKENIIDESGMPKERFSAEFPKEGPSILRIQQVVRGDSAAYFCASSPKGLQRANYGYTFGSGTRLTVV.

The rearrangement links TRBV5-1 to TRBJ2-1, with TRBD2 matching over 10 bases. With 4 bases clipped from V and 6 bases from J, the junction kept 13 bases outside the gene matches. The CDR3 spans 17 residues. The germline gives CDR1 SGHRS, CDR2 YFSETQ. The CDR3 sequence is CASSRTPTSGIVNEQFF. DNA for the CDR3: TGCGCCAGCAGCCGAACCCCCACTAGCGGGATTGTCAATGAGCAGTTCTTC.

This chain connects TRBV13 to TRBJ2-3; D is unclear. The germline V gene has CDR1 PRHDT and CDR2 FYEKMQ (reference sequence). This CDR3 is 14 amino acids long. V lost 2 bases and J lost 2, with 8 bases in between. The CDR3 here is CASSLRRITDTQYF. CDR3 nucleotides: TGTGCCAGCAGCTTAAGGCGGATCACAGATACGCAGTATTTT.

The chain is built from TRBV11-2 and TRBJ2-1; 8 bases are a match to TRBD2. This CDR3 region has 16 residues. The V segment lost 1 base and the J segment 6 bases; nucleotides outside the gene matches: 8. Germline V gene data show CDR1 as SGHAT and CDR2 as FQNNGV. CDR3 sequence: CASSLAGGGLGNEQFF. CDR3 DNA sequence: TGTGCCAGCAGCTTAGCCGGGGGGGGCTTGGGCAATGAGCAGTTCTTC. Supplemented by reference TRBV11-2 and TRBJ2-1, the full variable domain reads EAGVAQSPRYKIIEKRQSVAFWCNPISGHATLYWYQQILGQGPKLLIQFQNNGVVDDSQLPKDRFSAERLKGVDSTLKIQPAKLEDSAVYLCASSLAGGGLGNEQFFGPGTRLTVL.

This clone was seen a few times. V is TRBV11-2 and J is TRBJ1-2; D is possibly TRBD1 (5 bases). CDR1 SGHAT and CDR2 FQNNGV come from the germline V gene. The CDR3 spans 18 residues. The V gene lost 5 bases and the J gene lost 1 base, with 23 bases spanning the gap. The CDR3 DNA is TGTGCCAGCAGCCTCGGCTGGGGGGAGGTCCGGGGTAACTATGGCTACACCTTC. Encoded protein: CASSLGWGEVRGNYGYTF. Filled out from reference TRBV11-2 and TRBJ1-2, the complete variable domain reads EAGVAQSPRYKIIEKRQSVAFWCNPISGHATLYWYQQILGQGPKLLIQFQNNGVVDDSQLPKDRFSAERLKGVDSTLKIQPAKLEDSAVYLCASSLGWGEVRGNYGYTFGSGTRLTVV.

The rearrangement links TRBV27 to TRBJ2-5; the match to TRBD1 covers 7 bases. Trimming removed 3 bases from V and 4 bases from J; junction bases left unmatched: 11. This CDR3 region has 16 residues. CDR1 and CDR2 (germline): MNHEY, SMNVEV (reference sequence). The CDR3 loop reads CASSFLWAGGGETQYF. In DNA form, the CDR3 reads TGTGCCAGCAGTTTTTTGTGGGCAGGGGGTGGAGAGACCCAGTACTTC.

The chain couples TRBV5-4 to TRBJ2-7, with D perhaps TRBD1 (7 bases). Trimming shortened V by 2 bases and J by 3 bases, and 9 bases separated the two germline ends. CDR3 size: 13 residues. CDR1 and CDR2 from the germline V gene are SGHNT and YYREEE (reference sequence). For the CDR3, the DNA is TGTGCCAGCAGCTTCCAGGGGGGCTACGAGCAGTACTTC. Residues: CASSFQGGYEQYF.

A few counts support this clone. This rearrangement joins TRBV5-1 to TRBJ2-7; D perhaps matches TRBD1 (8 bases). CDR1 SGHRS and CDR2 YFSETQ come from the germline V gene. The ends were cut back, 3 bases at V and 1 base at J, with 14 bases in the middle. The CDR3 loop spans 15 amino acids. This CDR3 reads CASSWGGQVSYEQYF. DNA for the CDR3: TGCGCCAGCAGCTGGGGGGGACAGGTTTCCTACGAGCAGTACTTC. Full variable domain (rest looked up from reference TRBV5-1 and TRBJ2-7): KAGVTQTPRYLIKTRGQQVTLSCSPISGHRSVSWYQQTPGQGLQFLFEYFSETQRNKGNFPGRFSGRQFSNSRSEMNVSTLELGDSALYLCASSWGGQVSYEQYFGPGTRLTVT.

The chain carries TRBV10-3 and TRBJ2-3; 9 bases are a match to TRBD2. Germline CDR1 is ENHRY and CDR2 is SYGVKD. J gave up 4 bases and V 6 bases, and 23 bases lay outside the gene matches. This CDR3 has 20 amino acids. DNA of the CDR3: TGTGCCATCAGCCGCTATTTGCTGCGGGAGGGCTTGGGGGTTTCAGATACGCAGTATTTT. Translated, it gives CAISRYLLREGLGVSDTQYF.

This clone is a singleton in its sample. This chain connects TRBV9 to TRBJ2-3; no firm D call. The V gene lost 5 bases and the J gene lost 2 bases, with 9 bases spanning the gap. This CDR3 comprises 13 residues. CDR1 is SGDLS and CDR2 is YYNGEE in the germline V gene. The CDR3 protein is CASRASNTDTQYF. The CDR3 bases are TGTGCCAGCAGGGCTAGTAACACAGATACGCAGTATTTT.

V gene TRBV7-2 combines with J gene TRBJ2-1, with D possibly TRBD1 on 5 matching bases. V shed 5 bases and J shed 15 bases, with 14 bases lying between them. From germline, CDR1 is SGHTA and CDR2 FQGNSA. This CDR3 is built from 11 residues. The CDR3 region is CASSQGTLWFF. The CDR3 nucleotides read TGTGCCAGCAGCCAGGGTACCCTATGGTTCTTC.

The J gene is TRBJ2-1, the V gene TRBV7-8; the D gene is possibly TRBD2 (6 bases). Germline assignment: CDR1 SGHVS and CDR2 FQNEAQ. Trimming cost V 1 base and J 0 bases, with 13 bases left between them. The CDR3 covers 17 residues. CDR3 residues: CASSLGSGGNSYNEQFF. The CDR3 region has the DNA TGTGCCAGCAGCTTAGGGAGTGGGGGGAACTCCTACAATGAGCAGTTCTTC.

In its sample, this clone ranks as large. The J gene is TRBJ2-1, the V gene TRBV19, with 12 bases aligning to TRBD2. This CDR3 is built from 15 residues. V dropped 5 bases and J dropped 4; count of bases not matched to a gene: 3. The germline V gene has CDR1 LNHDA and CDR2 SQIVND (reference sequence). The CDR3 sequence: CASSQTSGGYNEQFF. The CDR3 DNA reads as TGTGCCAGTAGTCAGACTAGCGGGGGATACAATGAGCAGTTCTTC.

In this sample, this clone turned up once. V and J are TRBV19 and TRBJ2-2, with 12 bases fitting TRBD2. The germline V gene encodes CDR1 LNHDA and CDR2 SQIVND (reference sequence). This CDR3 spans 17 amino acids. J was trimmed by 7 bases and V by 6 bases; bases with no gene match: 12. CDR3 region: CASRRRTSGIVGGELFF. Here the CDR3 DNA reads TGTGCCAGTAGGAGGAGGACTAGCGGGATTGTCGGCGGGGAGCTGTTTTTT.

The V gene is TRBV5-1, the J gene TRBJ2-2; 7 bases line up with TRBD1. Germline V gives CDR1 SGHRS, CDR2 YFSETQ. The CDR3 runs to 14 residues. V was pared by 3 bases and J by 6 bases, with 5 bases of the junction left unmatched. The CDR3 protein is CASSSGQVAGELFF. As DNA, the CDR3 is TGCGCCAGCAGCTCAGGACAGGTTGCCGGGGAGCTGTTTTTT.

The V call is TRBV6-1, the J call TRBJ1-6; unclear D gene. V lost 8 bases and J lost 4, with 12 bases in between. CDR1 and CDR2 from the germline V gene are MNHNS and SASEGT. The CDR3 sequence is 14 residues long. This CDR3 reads CASDNIDYNSPLHF. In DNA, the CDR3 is TGTGCCAGCGATAATATAGATTATAATTCACCCCTCCACTTT.

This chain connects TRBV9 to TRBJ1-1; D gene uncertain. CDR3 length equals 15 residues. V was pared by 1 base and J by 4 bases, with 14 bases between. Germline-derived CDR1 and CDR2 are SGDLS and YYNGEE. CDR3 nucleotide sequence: TGTGCCAGCAGCGTAATTGAGGGAGGAGGCACTGAAGCTTTCTTT. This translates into CASSVIEGGGTEAFF.

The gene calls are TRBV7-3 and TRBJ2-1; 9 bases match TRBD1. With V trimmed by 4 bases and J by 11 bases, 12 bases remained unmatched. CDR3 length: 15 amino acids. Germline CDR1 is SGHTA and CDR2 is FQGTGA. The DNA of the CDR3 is TGTGCCAGCAGCTCACAGGGGGCGGCCGGCGGGCAGCAGTTCTTC. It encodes CASSSQGAAGGQQFF. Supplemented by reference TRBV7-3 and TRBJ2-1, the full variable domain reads GAGVSQTPSNKVTEKGKYVELRCDPISGHTALYWYRQSLGQGPEFLIYFQGTGAADDSGLPNDRFFAVRPEGSVSTLKIQRTERGDSAVYLCASSSQGAAGGQQFFGPGTRLTVL.

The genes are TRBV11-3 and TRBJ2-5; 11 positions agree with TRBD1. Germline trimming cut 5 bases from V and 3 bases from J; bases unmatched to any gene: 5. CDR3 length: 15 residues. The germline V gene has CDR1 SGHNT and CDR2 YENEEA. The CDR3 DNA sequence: TGTGCCAGCAGCCATCGGACAGGGGGCGAAGAGACCCAGTACTTC. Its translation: CASSHRTGGEETQYF.

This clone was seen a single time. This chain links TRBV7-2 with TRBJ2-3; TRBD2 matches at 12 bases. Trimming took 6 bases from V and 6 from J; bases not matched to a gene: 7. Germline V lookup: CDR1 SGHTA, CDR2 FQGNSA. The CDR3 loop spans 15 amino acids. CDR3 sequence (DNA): TGTGCCAGCAGTCTAGCGGGAGGGACAAGGGATACGCAGTATTTT. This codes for CASSLAGGTRDTQYF.

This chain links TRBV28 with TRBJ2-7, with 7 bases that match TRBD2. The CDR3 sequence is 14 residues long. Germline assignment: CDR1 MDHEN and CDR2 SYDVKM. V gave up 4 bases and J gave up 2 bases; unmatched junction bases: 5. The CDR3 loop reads CASSSPSGTYEQYF. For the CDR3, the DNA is TGTGCCAGCAGTTCGCCGAGCGGGACCTACGAGCAGTACTTC.

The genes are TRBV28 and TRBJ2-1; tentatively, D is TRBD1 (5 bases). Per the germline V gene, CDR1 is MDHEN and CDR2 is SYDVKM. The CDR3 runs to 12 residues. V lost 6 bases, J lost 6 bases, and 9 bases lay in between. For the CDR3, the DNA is TGTGCCAGCAGATCAGGGATCAATGAGCAGTTCTTC. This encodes CASRSGINEQFF.

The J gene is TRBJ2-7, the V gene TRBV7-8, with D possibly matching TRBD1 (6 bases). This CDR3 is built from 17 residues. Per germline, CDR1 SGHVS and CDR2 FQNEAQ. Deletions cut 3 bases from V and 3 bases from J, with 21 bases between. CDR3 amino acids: CASSFYLPGTLNYEQYF. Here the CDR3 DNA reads TGTGCCAGCAGCTTCTACCTTCCGGGGACACTGAACTACGAGCAGTACTTC.